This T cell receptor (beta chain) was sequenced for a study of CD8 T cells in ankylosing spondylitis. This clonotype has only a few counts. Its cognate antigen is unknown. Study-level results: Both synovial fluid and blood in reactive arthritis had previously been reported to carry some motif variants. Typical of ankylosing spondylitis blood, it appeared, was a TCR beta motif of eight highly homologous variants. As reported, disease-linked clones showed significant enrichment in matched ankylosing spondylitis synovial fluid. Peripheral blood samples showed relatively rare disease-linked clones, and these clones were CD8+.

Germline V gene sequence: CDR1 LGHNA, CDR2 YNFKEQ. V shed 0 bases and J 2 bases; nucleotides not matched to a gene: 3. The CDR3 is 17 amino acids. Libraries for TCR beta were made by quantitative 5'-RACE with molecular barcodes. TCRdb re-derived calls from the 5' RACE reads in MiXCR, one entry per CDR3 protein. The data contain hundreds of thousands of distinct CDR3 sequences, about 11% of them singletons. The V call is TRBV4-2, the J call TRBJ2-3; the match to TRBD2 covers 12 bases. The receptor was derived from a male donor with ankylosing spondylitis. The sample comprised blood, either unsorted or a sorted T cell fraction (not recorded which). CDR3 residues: CASSQEGLAGYTDTQYF. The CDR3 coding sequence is TGTGCCAGCAGCCAAGAAGGACTAGCGGGATACACAGATACGCAGTATTTT.